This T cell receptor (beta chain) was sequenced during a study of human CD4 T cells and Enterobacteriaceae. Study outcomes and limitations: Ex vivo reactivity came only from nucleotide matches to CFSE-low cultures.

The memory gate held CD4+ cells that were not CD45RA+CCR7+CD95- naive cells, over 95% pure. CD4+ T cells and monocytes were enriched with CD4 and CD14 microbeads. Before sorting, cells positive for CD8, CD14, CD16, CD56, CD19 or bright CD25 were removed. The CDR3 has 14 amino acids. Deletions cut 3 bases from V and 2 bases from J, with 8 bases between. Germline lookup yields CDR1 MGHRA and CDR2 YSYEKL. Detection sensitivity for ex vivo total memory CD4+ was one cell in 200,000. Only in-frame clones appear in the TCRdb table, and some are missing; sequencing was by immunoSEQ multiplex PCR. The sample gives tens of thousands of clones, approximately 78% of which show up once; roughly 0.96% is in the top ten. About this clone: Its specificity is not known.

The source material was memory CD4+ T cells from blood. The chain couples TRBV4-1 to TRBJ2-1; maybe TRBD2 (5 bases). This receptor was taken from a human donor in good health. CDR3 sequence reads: CASSHTSTYNEQFF. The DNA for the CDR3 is TGCGCCAGCAGCCACACTAGTACCTACAATGAGCAGTTCTTC.